The 5 T cell receptor beta chains given below trace back to one sample, sequenced in a study of T cells after yellow fever vaccination (dated by TCRdb to between 2018 and 2021). Library generation was performed with 5' RACE. This sample was sequenced with an Illumina HiSeq 2500. Starting from the raw public reads, TCRdb applied fastp trimming at Q25, assembled clones with MiXCR and retained in-frame beta chains. Rows with one shared CDR3 protein collapse into an entry with the most common genes and DNA. This sample lists over 65,000 distinct CDR3 sequences; more than 10% were detected once. The ten top clones hold 20% to 25% of the sample. The sample's treatment or condition label is to be understood as: live attenuated yellow fever vaccine strain. The input for sequencing was CD8+ T cells not binding an NS4B(214-222) dextramer, sorted from PBMCs, taken 21 days after the first yellow fever vaccination. According to the study, the label for this sample's cell subset or site signals: NS4B epitope dextramer-negative CD8 T cells. These receptors came from a man between 18 and 35 years old who received the YFV17D yellow fever vaccine.

A few counts support this clonotype. This chain links TRBV12-3 or TRBV12-4 with TRBJ2-1; D not resolved. The CDR3 loop spans 13 amino acids. The V and J ends lost 1 base and 10 bases respectively, with 11 bases between them. The CDR3 here is CASSLGALNEQFF. In DNA, the CDR3 is TGTGCCAGCAGTTTAGGGGCCTTAAACGAGCAGTTCTTC.

This clonotype qualifies as medium-sized. The CDR3 reads CASSQDWSTGSTDTQYF. CDR3 sequence (DNA): TGCGCCAGCAGCCAAGATTGGTCGACAGGCAGCACAGATACGCAGTATTTT. The J gene is TRBJ2-3, the V gene TRBV4-3; perhaps TRBD1 as D (6 bases). Trimming removed 0 bases at V and 0 bases at J, with 13 bases between. CDR1 and CDR2 from the germline V gene are LGHNA and YSLEER. The CDR3 totals 17 residues.

This clonotype occurred a few times. This chain uses TRBV12-3 or TRBV12-4 with TRBJ1-1; D gene uncertain. This CDR3 is 13 amino acids long. V lost 4 bases and J 2 bases, leaving 8 bases between the germline ends. CDR3 DNA sequence: TGTGCCAGCAGTTCCCCCTCCAACACTGAAGCTTTCTTT. It encodes CASSSPSNTEAFF.

This clonotype has just a few counts. The V gene is TRBV7-9, the J gene TRBJ2-3, with D possibly called TRBD1 or TRBD2 (5 bases each). Germline V gives CDR1 SEHNR, CDR2 FQNEAQ (reference sequence). Trimming removed 5 bases at V and 4 bases at J, with 13 bases between. This CDR3 region has 14 residues. CDR3 DNA sequence: TGTGCCAGCAGCCTGGGACCCCCGCCAGATACGCAGTATTTT. Encoded protein: CASSLGPPPDTQYF.

V usage is TRBV10-3 and J usage is TRBJ2-5, with a possible D match to TRBD2 (5 bases). Germline CDR1 reads ENHRY; CDR2 reads SYGVKD. The V and J ends lost 3 bases and 5 bases respectively, with 13 bases between them. The CDR3 loop spans 14 amino acids. The CDR3 DNA sequence: TGTGCCATCAGTGATGGGGAGTTGGGGGAGACCCAGTACTTC. This encodes CAISDGELGETQYF.